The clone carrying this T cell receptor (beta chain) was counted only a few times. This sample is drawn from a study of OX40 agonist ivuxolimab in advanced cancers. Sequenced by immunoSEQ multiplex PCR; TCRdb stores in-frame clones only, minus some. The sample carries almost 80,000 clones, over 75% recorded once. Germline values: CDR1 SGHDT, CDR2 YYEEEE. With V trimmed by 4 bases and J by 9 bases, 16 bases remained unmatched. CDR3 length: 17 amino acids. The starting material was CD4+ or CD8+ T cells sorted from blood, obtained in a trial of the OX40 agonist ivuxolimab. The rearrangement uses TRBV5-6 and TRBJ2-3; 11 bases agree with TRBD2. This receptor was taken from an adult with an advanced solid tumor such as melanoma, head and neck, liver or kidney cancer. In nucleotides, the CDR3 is TGTGCCAGCAGCCCTTACTCAACTAGCGGGAGAGGGAGGACGCAGTATTTT. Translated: CASSPYSTSGRGRTQYF.